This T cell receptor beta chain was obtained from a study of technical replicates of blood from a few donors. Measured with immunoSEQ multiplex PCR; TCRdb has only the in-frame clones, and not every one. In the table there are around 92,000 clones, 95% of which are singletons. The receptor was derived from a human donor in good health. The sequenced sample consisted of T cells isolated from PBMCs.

In DNA form, the CDR3 reads TGTGCCAGCAGCTCGACAGGGAGAGACTACAATGAGCAGTTCTTC. Protein sequence: CASSSTGRDYNEQFF. The rearrangement joins TRBV9 to TRBJ2-1, with 7 bases aligning to TRBD1. The germline V gene has CDR1 SGDLS and CDR2 YYNGEE. The length of the CDR3 is 15 residues. V lost 4 bases, J lost 3 bases, and 7 bases stayed unmatched. Full variable domain (missing parts from reference TRBV9 and TRBJ2-1): DSGVTQTPKHLITATGQRVTLRCSPRSGDLSVYWYQQSLDQGLQFLIQYYNGEERAKGNILERFSAQQFPDLHSELNLSSLELGDSALYFCASSSTGRDYNEQFFGPGTRLTVL.